The rows below give T cell receptor beta chains drawn from one sample of a study of regulatory T cells in long-lasting Graves disease. TCRdb itself ran the multiplex PCR reads through MiXCR, one entry per CDR3 protein. The profile shows 500,000 or so distinct CDR3 sequences, roughly 17% of them singletons. These same data were also listed under a study on T cells in Graves' hyperthyroidism and ophthalmopathy.

The specimen was peripheral blood mononuclear cells (PBMCs), collected at new diagnosis, from a patient treated with antithyroid drugs. The source is a man in his forties with Graves disease. CDR3s include the opening cysteine and the closing phenylalanine or tryptophan. D genes are given only for firm matches. The size of a clone is reported for some rows only, either as once, few or many, or as a class for expanded clones.

V gene: TRBV5-1
CDR3 length: 15
J gene: TRBJ2-2
D gene: NA
clone size: many
CDR3 DNA: TGCGCCAGCAGGATTGGACAGTCGAACACCGGGGAGCTGTTTTTT
CDR3 protein: CASRIGQSNTGELFF

V gene: TRBV12-3/TRBV12-4
CDR3 length: 11
J gene: TRBJ2-1
D gene: NA
clone size: many
CDR3 DNA: TGTGCCAGCAGTTTAAATGAGGAGCAGTTCTTC
CDR3 protein: CASSLNEEQFF

V gene: TRBV5-1
CDR3 length: 15
J gene: TRBJ2-3
D gene: NA
clone size: many
CDR3 DNA: TGCGCCAGCAGCCAACCGGACAGAAACACAGATACGCAGTATTTT
CDR3 protein: CASSQPDRNTDTQYF

V gene: TRBV20-1
CDR3 length: 13
J gene: TRBJ2-1
D gene: TRBD2
clone size: NA
CDR3 DNA: TGCAGTGCTAGGGGGACTAGGAACAATGAGCAGTTCTTC
CDR3 protein: CSARGTRNNEQFF

V gene: TRBV24-1
CDR3 length: 13
J gene: TRBJ2-7
D gene: NA
clone size: many
CDR3 DNA: TGTGCCACCAGTGATGCCAGGGATGTTGAGCAGTACTTC
CDR3 protein: CATSDARDVEQYF

V gene: TRBV30
CDR3 length: 15
J gene: TRBJ2-1
D gene: TRBD2
clone size: many
CDR3 DNA: TGTGCCTGGAGCTGGGGGGGGGGCTCCTACAATGAGCAGTTCTTC
CDR3 protein: CAWSWGGGSYNEQFF

V gene: TRBV6-1
CDR3 length: 14
J gene: TRBJ1-6
D gene: NA
clone size: many
CDR3 DNA: TGTGCCAGCAGTGTGGGGCCCCCGGGGTCACCCCTCCACTTT
CDR3 protein: CASSVGPPGSPLHF

V gene: TRBV11-1
CDR3 length: 15
J gene: TRBJ2-1
D gene: TRBD2
clone size: many
CDR3 DNA: TGTGCCAGCAGCTTAGGGAAGGCGGGAGTATATGAGCAGTTCTTC
CDR3 protein: CASSLGKAGVYEQFF

V gene: TRBV5-4
CDR3 length: 13
J gene: TRBJ2-1
D gene: NA
clone size: NA
CDR3 DNA: TGTGCCAGCTTTTCCAGGAGGGGGGATGAGCAGTTCTTC
CDR3 protein: CASFSRRGDEQFF

V gene: TRBV12-3/TRBV12-4
CDR3 length: 12
J gene: TRBJ1-6
D gene: NA
clone size: NA
CDR3 DNA: TGTGCCAGCAGTGGAATTAATTCACCCCTCCACTTT
CDR3 protein: CASSGINSPLHF

V gene: TRBV2
CDR3 length: 15
J gene: TRBJ1-5
D gene: TRBD1
clone size: NA
CDR3 DNA: TGTGCCAGCAGGAAGGACAGGGGAGAGAATCAGCCCCAGCATTTT
CDR3 protein: CASRKDRGENQPQHF

V gene: TRBV24-1
CDR3 length: 16
J gene: TRBJ2-1
D gene: TRBD2
clone size: NA
CDR3 DNA: TGTGCCACCAGTGATTTGAGTACTAGCGGGAGGAATGAGCAGTTCTTC
CDR3 protein: CATSDLSTSGRNEQFF

V gene: TRBV20-1
CDR3 length: 12
J gene: TRBJ2-1
D gene: NA
clone size: many
CDR3 DNA: TGCAGTGCTAGTTGGCTAGTCGATGAGCAGTTCTTC
CDR3 protein: CSASWLVDEQFF

V gene: TRBV28
CDR3 length: 15
J gene: TRBJ2-7
D gene: NA
clone size: many
CDR3 DNA: TGTGCCAGCAGTGAAGTGGGGACGGCCTCGTACGAGCAGTACTTC
CDR3 protein: CASSEVGTASYEQYF

V gene: TRBV7-6
CDR3 length: 16
J gene: TRBJ2-7
D gene: TRBD1
clone size: few
CDR3 DNA: TGTGCCAGCAGCTTAGACTCCGGGACAGCGGACTACGAGCAGTACTTC
CDR3 protein: CASSLDSGTADYEQYF

V gene: TRBV3-1
CDR3 length: 14
J gene: TRBJ2-1
D gene: TRBD2
clone size: many
CDR3 DNA: TGTGCCAGCAGCCCCACTAGCGGCTACAATGAGCAGTTCTTC
CDR3 protein: CASSPTSGYNEQFF

V gene: TRBV7-2
CDR3 length: 15
J gene: TRBJ2-5
D gene: NA
clone size: many
CDR3 DNA: TGTGCCAGCAGCTCCCGACCGGGGCCCCAAGAGACCCAGTACTTC
CDR3 protein: CASSSRPGPQETQYF

V gene: TRBV29-1
CDR3 length: 14
J gene: TRBJ2-1
D gene: NA
clone size: few
CDR3 DNA: TGCAGCGCCAAAAAAGGGCAGTACTACAATGAGCAGTTCTTC
CDR3 protein: CSAKKGQYYNEQFF

V gene: TRBV5-1
CDR3 length: 13
J gene: TRBJ1-1
D gene: NA
clone size: NA
CDR3 DNA: TGCGCCAGCAGCTGGGGAGGAGCCACTGAAGCTTTCTTT
CDR3 protein: CASSWGGATEAFF

V gene: TRBV3-1
CDR3 length: 15
J gene: TRBJ1-1
D gene: NA
clone size: many
CDR3 DNA: TGTGCCAGCAGCCAACATCCCACGATGGGCACTGAAGCTTTCTTT
CDR3 protein: CASSQHPTMGTEAFF

V gene: TRBV7-2
CDR3 length: 14
J gene: TRBJ2-1
D gene: TRBD2
clone size: many
CDR3 DNA: TGTGCCAGCAGCTTAGACGGGGAGGGAAATGAGCAGTTCTTC
CDR3 protein: CASSLDGEGNEQFF

V gene: TRBV28
CDR3 length: 15
J gene: TRBJ2-7
D gene: NA
clone size: many
CDR3 DNA: TGTGCCAGCAGTTTTTTTATAAGCGGGTCCTACGAGCAGTACTTC
CDR3 protein: CASSFFISGSYEQYF